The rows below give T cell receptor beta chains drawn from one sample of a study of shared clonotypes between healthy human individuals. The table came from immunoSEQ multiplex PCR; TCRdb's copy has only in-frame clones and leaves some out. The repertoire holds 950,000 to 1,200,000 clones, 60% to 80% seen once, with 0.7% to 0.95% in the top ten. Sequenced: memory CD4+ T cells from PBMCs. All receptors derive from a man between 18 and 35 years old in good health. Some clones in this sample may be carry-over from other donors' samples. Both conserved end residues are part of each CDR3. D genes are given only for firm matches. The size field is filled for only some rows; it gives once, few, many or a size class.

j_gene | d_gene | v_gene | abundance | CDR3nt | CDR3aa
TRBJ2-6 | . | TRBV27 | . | TGTGCCAGCACCGCTCTCTCTGGGGCCAACGTCCTGACTTTC | CASTALSGANVLTF
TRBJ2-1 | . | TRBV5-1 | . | TGCGCCAGCAGCTTGTCTGGTGCGGACAATGAGCAGTTCTTC | CASSLSGADNEQFF
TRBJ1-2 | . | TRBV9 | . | TGTGCCAGCAGCTCATGGACCGCGTATGGCTACACCTTC | CASSSWTAYGYTF
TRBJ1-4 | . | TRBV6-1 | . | TGTGCCAGCAGGACCAGGTTACAAGGGGAAAAACTGTTTTTT | CASRTRLQGEKLFF
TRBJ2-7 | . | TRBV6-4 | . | TGTGCCAGCAGTGACGGGAGCCATCTCCAAAACGAGCAGTACTTC | CASSDGSHLQNEQYF
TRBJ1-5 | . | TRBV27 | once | TGTGCCAGCAGCTGGGTGCAAAATCAGCCCCAGCATTTT | CASSWVQNQPQHF
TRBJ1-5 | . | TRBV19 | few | TGTGCCAGTGAATGGGGGCGAGAACAGCCCCAGCATTTT | CASEWGREQPQHF
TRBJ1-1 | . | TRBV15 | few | TGTGCCACCAGCAGAGGGGCCCGGGAATACACTGAAGCTTTCTTT | CATSRGAREYTEAFF
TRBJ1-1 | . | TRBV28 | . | TGTGCCAGCAGTATCCTCTACAGGAGGGACTCCACGGCTGAAGCTTTCTTT | CASSILYRRDSTAEAFF
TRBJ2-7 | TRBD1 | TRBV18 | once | TGTGCCAGCTCAGAGGGACAGGGGATCGAGCAGTACTTC | CASSEGQGIEQYF
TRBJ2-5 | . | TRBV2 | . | TGTGCCAACGGGGGGCGGGGTCGGGAGACCCAGTACTTC | CANGGRGRETQYF
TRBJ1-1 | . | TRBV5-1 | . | TGCGCCAGCAGCTTGGAGCCTAGGGCCGGCACTGAAGCTTTCTTT | CASSLEPRAGTEAFF
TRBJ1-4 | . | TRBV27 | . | TGTGCCAGCAGTTTATCGGGAACAGGGTGGGGTGAAAAACTGTTTTTT | CASSLSGTGWGEKLFF
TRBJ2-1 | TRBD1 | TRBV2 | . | TGTGCCAGCGACAAGACAGGGCTTTACAATGAGCAGTTCTTC | CASDKTGLYNEQFF
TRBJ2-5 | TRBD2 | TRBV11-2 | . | TGTGCCAGCAGCTCTGCGGGAGGGGGGGGCCTCTACCAAGAGACCCAGTACTTC | CASSSAGGGGLYQETQYF
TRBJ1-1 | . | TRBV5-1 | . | TGCGCCAGCAGCTTGTACGGTCGGGACACTGAAGCTTTCTTT | CASSLYGRDTEAFF
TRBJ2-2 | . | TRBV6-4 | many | TGTGCCAGCAGTGACTCAGGTCACACCGGGGAGCTGTTTTTT | CASSDSGHTGELFF
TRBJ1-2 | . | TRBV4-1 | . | TGCGCCAGCAGCCAAGCCGGCAGGGGACGGAGCTATGGCTACACCTTC | CASSQAGRGRSYGYTF
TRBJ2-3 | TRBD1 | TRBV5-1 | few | TGCGCCAGCAGCTTAGAGCTCACAGGGGGTGGAGATACGCAGTATTTT | CASSLELTGGGDTQYF
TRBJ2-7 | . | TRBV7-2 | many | TGTGCCAGCAGCTTACGCCGGGGAGGCGAGCAGTACTTC | CASSLRRGGEQYF
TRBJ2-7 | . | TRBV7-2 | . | TGTGCCAGCAGCTTAGAACCAGCGTTCGACGAGCAGTACTTC | CASSLEPAFDEQYF
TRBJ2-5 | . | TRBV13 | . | TGTGCCAGCAGTTCGCAACAGGGAGTAGAGACCCAGTACTTC | CASSSQQGVETQYF
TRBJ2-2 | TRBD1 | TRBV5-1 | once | TGCGCCAGCAGCTCGCCGGACAGGGCTATCGGGGAGCTGTTTTTT | CASSSPDRAIGELFF
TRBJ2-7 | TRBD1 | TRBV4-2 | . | TGTGCCAGCAGCCAAGGCCCCGGACAGGACTACGAGCAGTACTTC | CASSQGPGQDYEQYF
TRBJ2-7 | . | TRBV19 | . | TGTGCCAGTAGTATCCCCGGGGCCCGATGGGTTGAGCAGTACTTC | CASSIPGARWVEQYF
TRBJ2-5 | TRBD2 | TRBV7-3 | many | TGTGCCAGCAGCCCAGTAGCGGGAGTAGAGACCCAGTACTTC | CASSPVAGVETQYF
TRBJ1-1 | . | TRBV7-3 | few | TGTGCCAGCAGCTTAACGGGCAGGGGATACACTGAAGCTTTCTTT | CASSLTGRGYTEAFF
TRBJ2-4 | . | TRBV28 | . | TGTGCCAGCTACCAAACGGGAACCCCAGGGAACATTCAGTACTTC | CASYQTGTPGNIQYF
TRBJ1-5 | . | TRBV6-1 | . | TGTGCCAGCAGTGAATCGCCACGGCAGCCCCAGCATTTT | CASSESPRQPQHF
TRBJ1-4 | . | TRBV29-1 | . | TGCAGCGTTGGTCCGTACGCGGCTAATGAAAAACTGTTTTTT | CSVGPYAANEKLFF
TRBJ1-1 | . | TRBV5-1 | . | TGCGCCAGCAGCTTGTTTGGGGGGAACACTGAAGCTTTCTTT | CASSLFGGNTEAFF
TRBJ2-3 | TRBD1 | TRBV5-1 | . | TGCGCCAGCAGCGCCGGACAGGGGAGCACAGATACGCAGTATTTT | CASSAGQGSTDTQYF
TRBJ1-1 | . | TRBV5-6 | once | TGTGCCAGCAGCTTGGCGGCAGGGGTTACGAACACTGAAGCTTTCTTT | CASSLAAGVTNTEAFF
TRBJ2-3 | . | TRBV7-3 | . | TGTGCCAGCAGCCCCCGGGGAGGAGATACGCAGTATTTT | CASSPRGGDTQYF
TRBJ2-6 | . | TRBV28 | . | TGTGCCAGCAGCCGTCCTCTTGGGGCCAACGTCCTGACTTTC | CASSRPLGANVLTF